This record covers a single TCR beta chain. TCR alpha and beta CDR3 regions were amplified from RNA using iRepertoire nested multiplex PCR. TCRdb analysed the multiplex PCR reads with MiXCR anew, one entry per CDR3 protein. The data hold approximately 400,000 distinct CDR3 sequences, with 41% observed a single time. The data derive from a study of glioma-infiltrating T cells. The TCR sequence derives from a human donor with low-grade glioma or glioblastoma, undergoing nonglioma brain surgery, or in good health (not recorded which). The source material was glioma tissue, nonneoplastic brain tissue, or PBMCs (not recorded which).

The CDR3 bases are TGTGCCAGCAGTTTAACTCAGGTCCCACGCACAGATACGCAGTATTTT. This sequence encodes CASSLTQVPRTDTQYF. The chain links TRBV12-3 or TRBV12-4 to TRBJ2-3; D remains unclear. The CDR3 totals 16 residues. V was clipped by 2 bases and J by 1 base, with 13 bases between them.